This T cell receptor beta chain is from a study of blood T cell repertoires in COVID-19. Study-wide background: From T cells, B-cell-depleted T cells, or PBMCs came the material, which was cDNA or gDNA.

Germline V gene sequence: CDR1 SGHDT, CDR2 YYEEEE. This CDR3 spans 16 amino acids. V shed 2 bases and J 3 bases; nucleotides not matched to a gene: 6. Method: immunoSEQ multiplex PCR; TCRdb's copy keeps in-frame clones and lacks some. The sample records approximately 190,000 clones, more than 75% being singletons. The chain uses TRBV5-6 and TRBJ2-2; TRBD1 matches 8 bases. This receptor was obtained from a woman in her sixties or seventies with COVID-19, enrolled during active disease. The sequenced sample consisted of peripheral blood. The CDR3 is CASSLPQGVDTGELFF. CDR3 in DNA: TGTGCCAGCAGCTTACCACAGGGGGTCGACACCGGGGAGCTGTTTTTT.